The 7 T cell receptor beta chains presented below share a single source sample, sequenced in a study of cytomegalovirus exposure and HLA in healthy donors. Sequencing was performed with immunoSEQ multiplex PCR; in TCRdb, only in-frame clones are kept and a portion is missing. The sample records about 110,000 clones, 88% being singletons. Sequencing used PBMCs. These receptors were taken from a young woman in good health and CMV-seropositive.

The rearrangement joins TRBV27 to TRBJ2-3, with 12 positions matching TRBD2. The V and J ends lost 3 bases and 0 bases, in that order; junction bases with no gene match: 7. Germline V gene sequence: CDR1 MNHEY, CDR2 SMNVEV (reference sequence). This CDR3 is 18 amino acids long. CDR3 in DNA: TGTGCCAGCAGTTTTTTGACTAGCGGGGGAACTAGCACAGATACGCAGTATTTT. This codes for CASSFLTSGGTSTDTQYF.

J is TRBJ1-6 and V is TRBV7-9; 9 positions match TRBD1. CDR3 length equals 17 residues. Germline V gene lookup returns CDR1 SEHNR and CDR2 FQNEAQ (reference sequence). V shed 5 bases and J 6 bases; nucleotides not matched to a gene: 11. The CDR3 protein is CASSPPTGTGTNSPLHF. The CDR3 coding sequence is TGTGCCAGCAGCCCACCGACGGGGACAGGGACTAATTCACCCCTCCACTTT. Filled out from reference TRBV7-9 and TRBJ1-6, the complete variable domain reads DTGVSQNPRHKITKRGQNVTFRCDPISEHNRLYWYRQTLGQGPEFLTYFQNEAQLEKSRLLSDRFSAERPKGSFSTLEIQRTEQGDSAMYLCASSPPTGTGTNSPLHFGNGTRLTVT.

This chain uses TRBV27 with TRBJ2-1, with 7 bases lining up with TRBD2. Germline V CDR1 and CDR2: MNHEY, SMNVEV (reference sequence). The CDR3 is 12 residues long. V lost 0 bases, J lost 16 bases, and 6 bases stayed unmatched. The CDR3 here is CASSLSSGTRFF. The DNA of the CDR3 is TGTGCCAGCAGTTTATCGAGCGGGACCCGTTTCTTC.

V and J are TRBV7-9 and TRBJ1-2; possible D gene TRBD1, 5 bases. The CDR3 consists of 15 residues. Germline CDR1 SEHNR, CDR2 FQNEAQ (reference sequence). V lost 5 bases, J lost 8 bases, and 21 bases lay in between. The CDR3 protein is CASSPTATANFGYTF. The CDR3 DNA sequence: TGTGCCAGCAGCCCCACGGCGACAGCTAACTTCGGCTACACCTTC.

The V call is TRBV2, the J call TRBJ2-7; TRBD2 agrees at 9 bases. J gave up 6 bases and V 7 bases, and 10 bases lay outside the gene matches. Germline CDR1 and CDR2: SNHLY and FYNNEI. This CDR3 has 14 residues. In DNA form, the CDR3 reads TGTGCCAGCACAATAGGACTAGCGACCGGCGAGCAGTACTTC. Its translation: CASTIGLATGEQYF.

The V call is TRBV2, the J call TRBJ1-6; no clear D gene. The germline V and J ends were trimmed by 6 bases and 9 bases, with 15 bases remaining between them. Germline values: CDR1 SNHLY, CDR2 FYNNEI. The CDR3 totals 14 residues. Here the CDR3 DNA reads TGTGCCAGCAGCGTGGTGGCGGGGAGTTCACCCCTCCACTTT. It codes for CASSVVAGSSPLHF.

The chain links TRBV6-5 to TRBJ1-5, with a tentative D call TRBD1 (5 bases). Germline V gene sequence: CDR1 MNHEY, CDR2 SVGAGI. V was clipped by 5 bases and J by 2 bases, with 13 bases between them. This CDR3 is 15 amino acids long. CDR3 sequence reads: CASSAGGWGNQPQHF. The CDR3 nucleotides read TGTGCCAGCAGTGCGGGGGGGTGGGGCAATCAGCCCCAGCATTTT.